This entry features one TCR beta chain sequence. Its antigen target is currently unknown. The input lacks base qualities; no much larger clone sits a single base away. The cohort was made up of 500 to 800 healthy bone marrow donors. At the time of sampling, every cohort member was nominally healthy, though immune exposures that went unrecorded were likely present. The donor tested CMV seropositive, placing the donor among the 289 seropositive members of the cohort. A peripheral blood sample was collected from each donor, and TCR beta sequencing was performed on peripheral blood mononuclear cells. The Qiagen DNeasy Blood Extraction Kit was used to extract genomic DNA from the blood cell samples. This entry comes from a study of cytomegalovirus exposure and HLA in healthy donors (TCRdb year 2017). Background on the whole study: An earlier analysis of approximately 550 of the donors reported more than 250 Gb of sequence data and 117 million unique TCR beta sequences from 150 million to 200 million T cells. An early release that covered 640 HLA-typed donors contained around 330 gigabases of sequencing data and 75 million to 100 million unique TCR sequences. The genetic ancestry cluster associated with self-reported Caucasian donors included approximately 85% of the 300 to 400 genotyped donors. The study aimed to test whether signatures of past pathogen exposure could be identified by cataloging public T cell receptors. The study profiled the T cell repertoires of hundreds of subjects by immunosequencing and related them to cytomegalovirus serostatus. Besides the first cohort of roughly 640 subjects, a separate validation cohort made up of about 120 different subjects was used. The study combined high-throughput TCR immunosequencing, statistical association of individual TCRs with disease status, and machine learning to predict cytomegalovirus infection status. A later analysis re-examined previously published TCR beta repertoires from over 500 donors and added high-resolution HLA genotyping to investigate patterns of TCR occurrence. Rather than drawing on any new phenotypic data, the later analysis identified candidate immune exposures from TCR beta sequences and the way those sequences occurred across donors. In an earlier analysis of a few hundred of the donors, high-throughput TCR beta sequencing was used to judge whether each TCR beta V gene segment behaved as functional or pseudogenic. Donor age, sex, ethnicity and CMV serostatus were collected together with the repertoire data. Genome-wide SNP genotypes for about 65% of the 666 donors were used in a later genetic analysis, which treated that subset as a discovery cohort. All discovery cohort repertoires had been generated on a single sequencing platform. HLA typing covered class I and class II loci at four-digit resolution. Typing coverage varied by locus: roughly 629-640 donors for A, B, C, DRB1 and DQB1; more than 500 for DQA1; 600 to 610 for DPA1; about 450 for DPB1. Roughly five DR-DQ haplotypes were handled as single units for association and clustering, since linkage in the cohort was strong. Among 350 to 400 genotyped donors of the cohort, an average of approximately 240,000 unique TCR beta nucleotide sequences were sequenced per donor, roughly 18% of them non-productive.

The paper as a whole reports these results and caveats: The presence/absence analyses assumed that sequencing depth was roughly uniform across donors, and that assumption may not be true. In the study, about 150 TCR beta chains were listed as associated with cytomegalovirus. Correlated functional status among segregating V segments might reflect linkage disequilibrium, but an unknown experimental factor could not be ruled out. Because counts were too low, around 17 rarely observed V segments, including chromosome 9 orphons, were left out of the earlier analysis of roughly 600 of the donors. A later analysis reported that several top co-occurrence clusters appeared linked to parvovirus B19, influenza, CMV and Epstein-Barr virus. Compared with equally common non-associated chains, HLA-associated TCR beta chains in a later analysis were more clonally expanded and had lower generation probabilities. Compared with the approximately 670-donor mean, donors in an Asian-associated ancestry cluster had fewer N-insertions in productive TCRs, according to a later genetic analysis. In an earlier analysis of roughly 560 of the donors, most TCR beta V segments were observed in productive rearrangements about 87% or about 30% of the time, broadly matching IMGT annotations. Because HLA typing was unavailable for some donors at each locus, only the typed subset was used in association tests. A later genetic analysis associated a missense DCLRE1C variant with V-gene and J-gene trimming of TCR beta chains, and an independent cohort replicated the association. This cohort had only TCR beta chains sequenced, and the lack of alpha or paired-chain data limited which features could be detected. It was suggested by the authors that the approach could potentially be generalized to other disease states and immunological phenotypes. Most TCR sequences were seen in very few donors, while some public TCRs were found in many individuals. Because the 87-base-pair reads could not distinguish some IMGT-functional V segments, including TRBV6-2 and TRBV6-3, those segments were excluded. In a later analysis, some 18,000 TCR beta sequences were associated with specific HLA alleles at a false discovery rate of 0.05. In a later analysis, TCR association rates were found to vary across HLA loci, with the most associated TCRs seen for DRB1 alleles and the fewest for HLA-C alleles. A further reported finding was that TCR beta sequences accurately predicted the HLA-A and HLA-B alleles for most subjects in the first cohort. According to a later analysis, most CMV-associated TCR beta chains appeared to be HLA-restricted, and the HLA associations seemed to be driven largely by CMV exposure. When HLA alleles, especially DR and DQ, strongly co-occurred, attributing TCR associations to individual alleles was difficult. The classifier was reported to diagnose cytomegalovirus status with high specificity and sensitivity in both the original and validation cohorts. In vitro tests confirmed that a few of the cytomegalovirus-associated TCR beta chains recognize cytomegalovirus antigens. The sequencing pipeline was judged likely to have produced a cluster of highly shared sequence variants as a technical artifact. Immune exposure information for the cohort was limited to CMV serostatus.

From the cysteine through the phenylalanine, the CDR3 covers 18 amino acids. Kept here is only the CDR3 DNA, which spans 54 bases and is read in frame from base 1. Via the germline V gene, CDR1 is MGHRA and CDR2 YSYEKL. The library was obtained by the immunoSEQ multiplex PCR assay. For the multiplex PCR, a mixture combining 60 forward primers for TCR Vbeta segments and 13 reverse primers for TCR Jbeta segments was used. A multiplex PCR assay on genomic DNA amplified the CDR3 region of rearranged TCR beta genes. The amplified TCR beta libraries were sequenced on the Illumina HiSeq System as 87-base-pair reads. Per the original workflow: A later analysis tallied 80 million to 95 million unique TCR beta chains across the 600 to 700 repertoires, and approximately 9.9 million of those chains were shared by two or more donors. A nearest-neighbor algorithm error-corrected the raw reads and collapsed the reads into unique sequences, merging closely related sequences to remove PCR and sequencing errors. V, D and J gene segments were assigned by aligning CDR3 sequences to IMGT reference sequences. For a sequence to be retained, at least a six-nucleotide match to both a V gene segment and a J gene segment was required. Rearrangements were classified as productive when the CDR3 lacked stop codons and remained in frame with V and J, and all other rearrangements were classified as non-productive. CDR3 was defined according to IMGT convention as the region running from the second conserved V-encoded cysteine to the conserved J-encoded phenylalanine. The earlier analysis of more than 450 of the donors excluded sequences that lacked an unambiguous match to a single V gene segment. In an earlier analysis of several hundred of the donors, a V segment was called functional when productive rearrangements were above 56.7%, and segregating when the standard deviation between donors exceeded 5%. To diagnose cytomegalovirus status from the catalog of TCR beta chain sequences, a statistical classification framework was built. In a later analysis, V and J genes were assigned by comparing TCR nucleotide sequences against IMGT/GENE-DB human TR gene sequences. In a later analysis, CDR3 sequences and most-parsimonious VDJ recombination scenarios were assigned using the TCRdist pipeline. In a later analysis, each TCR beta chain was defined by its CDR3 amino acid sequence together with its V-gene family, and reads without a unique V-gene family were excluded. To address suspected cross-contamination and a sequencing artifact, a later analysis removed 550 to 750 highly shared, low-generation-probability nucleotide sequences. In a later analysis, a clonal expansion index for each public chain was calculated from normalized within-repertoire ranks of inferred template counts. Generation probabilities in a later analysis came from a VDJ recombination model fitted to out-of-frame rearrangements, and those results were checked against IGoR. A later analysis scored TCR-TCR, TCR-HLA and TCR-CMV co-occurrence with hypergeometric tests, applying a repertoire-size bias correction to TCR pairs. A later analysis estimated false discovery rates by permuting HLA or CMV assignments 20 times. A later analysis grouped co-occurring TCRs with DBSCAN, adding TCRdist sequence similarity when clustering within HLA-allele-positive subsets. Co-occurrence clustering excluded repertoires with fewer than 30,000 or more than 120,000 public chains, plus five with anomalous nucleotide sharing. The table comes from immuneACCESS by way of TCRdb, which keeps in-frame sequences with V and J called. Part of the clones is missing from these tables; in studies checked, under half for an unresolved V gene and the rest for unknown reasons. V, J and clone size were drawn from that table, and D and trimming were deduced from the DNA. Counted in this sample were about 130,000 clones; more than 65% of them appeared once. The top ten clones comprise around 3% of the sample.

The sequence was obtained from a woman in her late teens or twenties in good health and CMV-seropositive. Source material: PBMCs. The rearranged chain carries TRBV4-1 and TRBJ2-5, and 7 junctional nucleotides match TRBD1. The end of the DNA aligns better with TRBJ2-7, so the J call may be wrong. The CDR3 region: CASSQDLETGIFPYEQYF. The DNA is TGCGCCAGCAGCCAAGATCTGGAGACAGGGATCTTTCCCTACGAGCAGTACTTC.